This T cell receptor (beta chain) appears in the sequencing data of a study of T cell repertoires in cytomegalovirus infection. Across the study: It was the public TCR beta signatures that indicated both CMV infection and matching HLA type.

Germline CDR1 reads LNHDA; CDR2 reads SQIVND (reference sequence). The ends lost 2 bases at V and 5 bases at J; junction bases unmatched: 2. CDR3 length: 15 amino acids. Concerning this clonotype itself: The antigen is unknown.

TCRdb used MiXCR to reprocess the reads, holding one entry per CDR3 protein. The table has about 740,000 distinct CDR3 sequences, 30% to 35% seen once. The sequence was obtained from a human donor in good health (CMV status not recorded). Some clones in this sample may be carry-over from other donors' samples. The chain uses TRBV19 and TRBJ2-1; 11 bases agree with TRBD2. The source was cultured PBMCs, collected from culture after CMV antigen stimulation. CDR3 coding DNA: TGTGCCAGTAGTATACTAGCGGGGGGAAACAATGAGCAGTTCTTC. This gives the protein CASSILAGGNNEQFF.